The 8 T cell receptor beta chains below were found in one sample sequenced in a study of blood T cell repertoires in COVID-19. Measured with immunoSEQ multiplex PCR; TCRdb has only the in-frame clones, and not every one. The sample consists of approximately 250,000 clones, more than 85% of them appearing once. The sample comprised PBMCs or T cells enriched from blood (not recorded which). The receptors derive from a woman under 40 who had recovered from COVID-19.

As for this clone: This same CDR3 is encoded by further DNA sequences in the sample. V usage is TRBV7-9 and J usage is TRBJ2-7; TRBD1 aligns across 7 bases. The CDR3 totals 14 residues. With 5 bases clipped from V and 4 bases from J, the junction kept 8 bases outside the gene matches. Germline V gene data show CDR1 as SEHNR and CDR2 as FQNEAQ (reference sequence). The CDR3 nucleotides read TGTGCCAGCAGCCCCCGGACAGGAGGTTACGAGCAGTACTTC. This gives the protein CASSPRTGGYEQYF. Variable domain in full (rest from reference TRBV7-9 and TRBJ2-7): DTGVSQNPRHKITKRGQNVTFRCDPISEHNRLYWYRQTLGQGPEFLTYFQNEAQLEKSRLLSDRFSAERPKGSFSTLEIQRTEQGDSAMYLCASSPRTGGYEQYFGPGTRLTVT.

The chain is built from TRBV7-2 and TRBJ1-1; D ambiguous. The CDR3 spans 12 residues. Trimming pared 3 bases from V and 5 bases from J, leaving 7 bases between. Germline V gene lookup returns CDR1 SGHTA and CDR2 FQGNSA. In DNA form, the CDR3 reads TGTGCCAGCAGCTTCCTAAAAACTGAAGCTTTCTTT. Protein product: CASSFLKTEAFF.

The rearrangement uses TRBV6-5 and TRBJ1-2; weak D call: TRBD1 (6 bases). The CDR3 loop spans 14 amino acids. V gave up 8 bases and J gave up 4 bases, with 17 bases separating them. CDR1 and CDR2 from the germline V gene are MNHEY and SVGAGI. CDR3 sequence: CASCAGGRPYGYTF. DNA of the CDR3: TGTGCCAGCTGCGCGGGGGGGCGCCCCTATGGCTACACCTTC.

The rearrangement uses TRBV27 and TRBJ1-5; 10 nucleotides align to TRBD1. The CDR3 totals 18 residues. Germline V gene sequence: CDR1 MNHEY, CDR2 SMNVEV (reference sequence). With 5 bases clipped from V and 1 base from J, the junction kept 11 bases outside the gene matches. CDR3: CASSAFHPGQGSNQPQHF. The CDR3 DNA is TGTGCCAGCAGTGCATTTCACCCGGGACAGGGGAGCAATCAGCCCCAGCATTTT.

The chain combines TRBV7-9 with TRBJ2-2, with 11 bases identical to TRBD2. Per the germline V gene, CDR1 is SEHNR and CDR2 is FQNEAQ (reference sequence). V shed 5 bases, J shed 5 bases, and the junction held 16 bases outside the gene matches. CDR3 length equals 19 residues. The CDR3: CASSPLGLAGGLWTGELFF. DNA for the CDR3: TGTGCCAGCAGCCCCCTGGGGCTAGCGGGAGGCCTTTGGACCGGGGAGCTGTTTTTT.

The chain is built from TRBV2 and TRBJ2-2; no reliable D call. Trimming pared 7 bases from V and 8 bases from J, leaving 8 bases between. Germline V gene data show CDR1 as SNHLY and CDR2 as FYNNEI. The CDR3 covers 11 residues. CDR3 DNA: TGTGCCAGCAAAGAGGCAGGGGAGCTGTTTTTT. It specifies CASKEAGELFF.

The chain couples TRBV19 to TRBJ2-1; 12 positions match TRBD2. CDR1 is LNHDA, CDR2 SQIVND, per germline (reference sequence). CDR3 length: 15 amino acids. V trimming: 3 bases; J trimming: 4 bases; junction bases outside the gene matches: 1. For the CDR3, the DNA is TGTGCCAGTAGTATCGGGACTAGCGGGTACAATGAGCAGTTCTTC. This gives the protein CASSIGTSGYNEQFF.

The chain links TRBV6-2 or TRBV6-3 to TRBJ1-1; D gene unclear. V lost 2 bases, J lost 5 bases, and 15 bases lay in between. The CDR3 sequence is 15 residues long. Germline CDR1 is MNHEY and CDR2 is SVGEGT. CDR3 in DNA: TGTGCCAGCAGTTACCGGCCCCAGGCAAGTACTGAAGCTTTCTTT. Residues: CASSYRPQASTEAFF.